This T cell receptor beta chain came from a study of human T cells and chemical hapten exposure. For the study at large: The study sensitized with 2% DPC on a 2 cm by 2 cm patch of upper inner arm skin. General study findings and limits: Since the donors had alopecia, their immune response may not be the same as that of healthy people. Unchanged with DPC sensitization were TCRs above 1 in 1000 frequency.

The library labeled individual cDNA molecules by adding unique molecular identifiers to them. MiXCR was run by TCRdb on the RACE reads, yielding one entry per CDR3 protein. Of about 82,000 distinct CDR3 sequences in the sample, more than 6.5% were seen once. Regarding this clonotype: Its antigen is unidentified.

The length of the CDR3 is 15 residues. Germline V gene lookup returns CDR1 SGHRS and CDR2 YFSETQ. Trimming pared 0 bases from V and 2 bases from J, leaving 10 bases between. Time point defined: patch test 2, 6 weeks after DPC sensitization. Treatment in this sample: therapeutic diphenylcyclopropenone sensitization with weekly scalp DPC. Source: whole blood, taken in connection with sensitization to the hapten diphenylcyclopropenone (DPC). The chain carries TRBV5-1 and TRBJ2-3, with a possible D match to TRBD2 (5 bases). The sequence derives from a woman in her thirties with alopecia areata. Some clones in this sample may be carry-over from other donors' samples. The CDR3 nucleotides are TGCGCCAGCAGCTTGGCCGAGCGGCTCACAGATACGCAGTATTTT. The encoded protein is CASSLAERLTDTQYF.